The 18 T cell receptor beta chains reported below all come from one sample, sequenced in a study of blood T cell repertoires in COVID-19. Sequenced by immunoSEQ multiplex PCR; TCRdb stores in-frame clones only, minus some. The sample contains 90,000 to 120,000 clones, about 80% of which appear only once. Material: peripheral blood. The receptors derive from a woman of 80 years or more with active or convalescent COVID-19.

The chain joins TRBV5-4 to TRBJ1-1, with 7 bases fitting TRBD1. CDR1 and CDR2 (germline): SGHNT, YYREEE (reference sequence). V lost 2 bases and J lost 6; bases outside the gene matches: 7. CDR3 length equals 14 residues. The CDR3 coding sequence is TGTGCCAGCAGCTTAAAGGGGGCGAGCCCTGAAGCTTTCTTT. This translates into CASSLKGASPEAFF.

V is TRBV5-6 and J is TRBJ2-1; 8 bases fit TRBD1. The CDR3 totals 14 residues. Trimming took 4 bases from V and 10 from J; bases not matched to a gene: 10. Germline V CDR1 and CDR2: SGHDT, YYEEEE. The CDR3 protein is CASSHRTGLREQFF. CDR3 sequence (DNA): TGTGCCAGCAGCCACAGGACAGGGTTGCGCGAGCAGTTCTTC.

The rearrangement links TRBV5-4 to TRBJ1-2; D is perhaps TRBD1 (6 bases). Germline CDR1 reads SGHNT; CDR2 reads YYREEE (reference sequence). Trimming shortened V by 0 bases and J by 4 bases, and 7 bases separated the two germline ends. The CDR3 totals 13 residues. The CDR3 DNA follows: TGTGCCAGCAGCTTGGACAGGGTCTATGGCTACACCTTC. Translation: CASSLDRVYGYTF.

This sequence joins TRBV28 and TRBJ2-1; D gene uncertain. CDR3 length: 12 amino acids. Trimming stripped 4 bases from V and 3 bases from J, with 4 bases between. From germline, CDR1 is MDHEN and CDR2 SYDVKM. The CDR3 loop is CASSSYYNEQFF. The CDR3 DNA reads as TGTGCCAGCAGTTCCTACTACAATGAGCAGTTCTTC.

The rearrangement links TRBV28 to TRBJ1-2, with TRBD1 matching over 11 bases. Per germline, CDR1 MDHEN and CDR2 SYDVKM. The CDR3 contains 16 residues. The ends lost 5 bases at V and 6 bases at J; junction bases unmatched: 11. As DNA, the CDR3 is TGTGCCAGCAGTCAGACGCTGGACAGGGGGCGGCATGGCTACACCTTC. Translated, it gives CASSQTLDRGRHGYTF.

The CDR3 region has the DNA TGTGCCTGGAGTGATGAGGAGACCCAGTACTTC. It codes for CAWSDEETQYF. The rearrangement links TRBV30 to TRBJ2-5; D gene uncertain. Germline assignment: CDR1 GTSNPN and CDR2 SVGIG (reference sequence). The germline V and J ends were trimmed by 1 base and 5 bases, with 5 bases remaining between them. The CDR3 spans 11 residues.

In nucleotides, the CDR3 is TGTGCCAGCAGCAAAGCCCTAGGGTCCGGGACAGGGGGCCCAAATGAGCAGTTCTTC. It encodes CASSKALGSGTGGPNEQFF. The chain carries TRBV21-1 and TRBJ2-1; the table's D gene call, TRBD1, was not cross checked with the DNA. TRBV21-1 is deemed a pseudogene. This CDR3 has 19 residues.

J is TRBJ2-6 and V is TRBV2; TRBD1 matches 8 bases. This CDR3 region has 18 residues. Germline V gene sequence: CDR1 SNHLY, CDR2 FYNNEI. Germline trimming cut 6 bases from V and 0 bases from J; bases unmatched to any gene: 10. The CDR3 nucleotides read TGTGCCAGCAGCCGGGACAGGTTTATCTTCTCTGGGGCCAACGTCCTGACTTTC. Residues: CASSRDRFIFSGANVLTF.

The chain carries TRBV19 and TRBJ2-3; 13 bases fit TRBD2. J gave up 3 bases and V 4 bases, and 4 bases lay outside the gene matches. Germline CDR1 is LNHDA and CDR2 is SQIVND (reference sequence). This CDR3 spans 16 amino acids. The CDR3 spells CASSTRTSGGTDTQYF. In DNA, the CDR3 is TGTGCCAGTAGTACCCGGACTAGCGGGGGAACAGATACGCAGTATTTT.

This chain connects TRBV4-1 to TRBJ1-4, with 8 nucleotides matching TRBD1. In germline, CDR1 is MGHRA, CDR2 YSYEKL. This CDR3 spans 17 amino acids. After removal of 4 bases from V and 6 bases from J, the junction contained 13 bases not matched to a gene. CDR3: CASSRWSPGQAHEKLFF. In DNA form, the CDR3 reads TGCGCCAGCAGCCGATGGAGTCCGGGACAGGCCCATGAAAAACTGTTTTTT.

This clone occurred a few times. This rearrangement joins TRBV3-1 (or the pseudogene TRBV3-2) to TRBJ1-5, with D possibly TRBD1 on 5 matching bases. V lost 0 bases to trimming and J lost 9 bases, with 12 bases between them. Per germline, CDR1 LGHDT and CDR2 YNNKEL (reference sequence). The CDR3 is 14 amino acids. The CDR3 here is CASSQDLVGGPQHF. The CDR3 region has the DNA TGTGCCAGCAGCCAAGATCTTGTGGGGGGGCCCCAGCATTTT.

The chain carries TRBV5-4 and TRBJ2-3, with D maybe TRBD2 (8 bases). Germline V gene sequence: CDR1 SGHNT, CDR2 YYREEE (reference sequence). CDR3 length: 19 residues. The germline V and J ends were trimmed by 6 bases and 2 bases, with 28 bases remaining between them. The CDR3 DNA is TGTGCCAGCACCCCTCAGGGGGAGCGGGGGCTAACTTACACAGATACGCAGTATTTT. It translates to CASTPQGERGLTYTDTQYF.

V gene TRBV27 combines with J gene TRBJ1-1; D is uncertain. This CDR3 region has 19 residues. The germline V and J ends were trimmed by 2 bases and 6 bases, with 28 bases remaining between them. Per the germline V gene, CDR1 is MNHEY and CDR2 is SMNVEV (reference sequence). CDR3 sequence (DNA): TGTGCCAGCAGTTTACGGTTCGAGGTTAGAGGGCTGGGCATCCCTGAAGCTTTCTTT. Its translation: CASSLRFEVRGLGIPEAFF.

The chain links TRBV28 to TRBJ1-1, with TRBD1 identical over 7 bases. V was clipped by 5 bases and J by 10 bases; unmatched bases: 7. The CDR3 spans 12 residues. Germline V gene lookup returns CDR1 MDHEN and CDR2 SYDVKM. The DNA of the CDR3 is TGTGCCAGCAGTCTAAGGAGGGGGCGAGCTTTCTTT. Translation: CASSLRRGRAFF.

This rearrangement joins TRBV5-1 to TRBJ1-4, with 8 bases identical to TRBD1. Trimming cost V 4 bases and J 7 bases; bases outside gene matches: 9. Per the germline V gene, CDR1 is SGHRS and CDR2 is YFSETQ. CDR3 size: 15 residues. The CDR3 sequence is CASSNGQGAGEKLFF. DNA for the CDR3: TGCGCCAGCAGCAACGGTCAGGGGGCGGGTGAAAAACTGTTTTTT.

The rearrangement links TRBV15 to TRBJ1-5; perhaps TRBD1 as D (5 bases). The CDR3 is made up of 17 amino acids. Trimming took off 0 bases at V and 3 bases at J, with 15 bases between the two ends. CDR1 LNHNV and CDR2 YYDKDF come from the germline V gene (reference sequence). This CDR3 reads CATSRDPIGEVNQPQHF. The CDR3 nucleotides are TGTGCCACCAGCAGAGATCCGATAGGGGAAGTCAATCAGCCCCAGCATTTT. The full variable domain, its missing parts supplied by reference TRBV15 and TRBJ1-5, is DAMVIQNPRYQVTQFGKPVTLSCSQTLNHNVMYWYQQKSSQAPKLLFHYYDKDFNNEADTPDNFQSRRPNTSFCFLDIRSPGLGDTAMYLCATSRDPIGEVNQPQHFGDGTRLSIL.

J is TRBJ1-1 and V is TRBV25-1; perhaps TRBD1 as D (6 bases). V lost 7 bases, J lost 4 bases, and 10 bases lay in between. This CDR3 has 12 residues. Per germline, CDR1 MGHDK and CDR2 SYGVNS. In DNA form, the CDR3 reads TGTGCCAGCACAGGGGCGGGCACTGAAGCTTTCTTT. Protein product: CASTGAGTEAFF.

The chain links TRBV7-8 to TRBJ1-1, with D tentatively TRBD1 (6 bases). The CDR3 runs 15 residues. Germline-derived CDR1 and CDR2 are SGHVS and FQNEAQ. V dropped 4 bases and J dropped 3 bases, with 15 bases sitting between them. In DNA, the CDR3 is TGTGCCAGCAGCTCAGACAGGTTTCGAGACACTGAAGCTTTCTTT. This codes for CASSSDRFRDTEAFF.